This T cell receptor (beta chain) comes out of a study of blood T cell repertoires in COVID-19. Study at large: Collection of acute and convalescent COVID-19 samples took place in the United States, Italy and Spain. PBMCs, B-cell-depleted T cells, or T cells were the source of the cDNA or gDNA that made up the material.

Membership in each cohort depended on participant-reported clinical history. In Cohort 3, a recovered donor had either two negative PCRs, clearance, or symptom resolution. Method: immunoSEQ multiplex PCR; TCRdb's copy keeps in-frame clones and lacks some. Of 110,000 to 150,000 clones listed, around 85% were seen once; the top ten hold 6.2%. V shed 5 bases and J 7 bases; nucleotides not matched to a gene: 10. The CDR3 is 14 amino acids. Germline lookup yields CDR1 LGHDT and CDR2 YNNKEL (reference sequence). The clonotype originates from a woman aged 40 to 50 who had recovered from COVID-19. This chain joins TRBV3-1 (or the pseudogene TRBV3-2) and TRBJ2-7; 8 bases line up with TRBD2. The specimen sequenced was PBMCs or T cells enriched from blood (not recorded which). CDR3 residues: CASSGAGALGEQYF. CDR3 DNA: TGTGCCAGCAGCGGAGCGGGAGCTTTAGGGGAGCAGTACTTC.